This T cell receptor (beta chain) was identified during a study of beta chain features in type 1 diabetes. Study-wide points: When VDJ junctions were examined, type 1 diabetes patients showed fewer insertions and more deletions.

This clone was recorded a few times. Its target is unknown. Mismatch with germline at one junction end may stem from a read error. Of the isolated RNA, all was reverse transcribed, and so the sequenced material was expressed TCRB transcripts. Only in-frame clones appear in the TCRdb table, and some are missing; sequencing was by immunoSEQ multiplex PCR. This sample has fewer than 350,000 clones, with roughly 21% found just once. Looked up from germline, CDR1 is GTSNPN and CDR2 is SVGIG (reference sequence). The CDR3 loop spans 14 amino acids. This chain uses TRBV30 with TRBJ2-5; 15 bases map to TRBD2. This receptor was obtained from a woman aged 18-35 years in good health. The sequenced sample was naive CD4+ T cells from blood. DNA for the CDR3: TGTGCCTGGAGTGTTTCCGGGACTAGCGGGAGGCTCCACTTC. This sequence encodes CAWSVSGTSGRLHF.